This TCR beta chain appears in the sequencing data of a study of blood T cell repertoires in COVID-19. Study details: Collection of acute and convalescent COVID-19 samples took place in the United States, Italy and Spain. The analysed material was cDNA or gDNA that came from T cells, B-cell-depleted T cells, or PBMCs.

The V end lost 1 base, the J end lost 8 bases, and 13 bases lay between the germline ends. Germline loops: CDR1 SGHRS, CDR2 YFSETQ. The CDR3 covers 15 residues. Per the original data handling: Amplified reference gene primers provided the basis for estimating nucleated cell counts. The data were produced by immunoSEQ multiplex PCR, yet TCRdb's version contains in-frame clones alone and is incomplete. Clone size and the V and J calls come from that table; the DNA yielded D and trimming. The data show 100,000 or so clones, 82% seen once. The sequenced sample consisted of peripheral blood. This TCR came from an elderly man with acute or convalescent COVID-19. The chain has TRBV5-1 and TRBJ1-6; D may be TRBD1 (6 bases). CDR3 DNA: TGCGCCAGCAGCTTGAAGGGCAGGGGTGATTCACCCCTCCACTTT. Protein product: CASSLKGRGDSPLHF.